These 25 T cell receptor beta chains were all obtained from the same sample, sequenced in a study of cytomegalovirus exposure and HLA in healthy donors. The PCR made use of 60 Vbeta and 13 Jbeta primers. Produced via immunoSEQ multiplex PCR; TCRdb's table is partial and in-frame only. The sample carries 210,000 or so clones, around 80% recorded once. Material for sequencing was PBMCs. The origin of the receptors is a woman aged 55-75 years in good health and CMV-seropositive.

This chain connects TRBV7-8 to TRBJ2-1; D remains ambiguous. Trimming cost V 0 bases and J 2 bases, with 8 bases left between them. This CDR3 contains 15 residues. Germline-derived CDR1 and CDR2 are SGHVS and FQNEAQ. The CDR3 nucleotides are TGTGCCAGCAGCTTAGCGGAGTGGGCCTACAATGAGCAGTTCTTC. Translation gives CASSLAEWAYNEQFF.

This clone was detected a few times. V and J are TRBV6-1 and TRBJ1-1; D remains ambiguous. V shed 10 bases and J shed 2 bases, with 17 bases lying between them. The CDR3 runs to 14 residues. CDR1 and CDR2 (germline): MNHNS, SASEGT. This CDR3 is CATRYHGVNTEAFF. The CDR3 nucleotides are TGTGCCACGCGGTACCATGGAGTTAACACTGAAGCTTTCTTT.

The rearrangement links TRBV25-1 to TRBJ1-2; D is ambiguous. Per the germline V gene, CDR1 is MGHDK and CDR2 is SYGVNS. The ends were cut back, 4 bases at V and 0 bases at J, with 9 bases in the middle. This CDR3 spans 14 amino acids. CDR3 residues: CASSVLHANYGYTF. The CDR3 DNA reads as TGTGCCAGCAGTGTATTACACGCTAACTATGGCTACACCTTC.

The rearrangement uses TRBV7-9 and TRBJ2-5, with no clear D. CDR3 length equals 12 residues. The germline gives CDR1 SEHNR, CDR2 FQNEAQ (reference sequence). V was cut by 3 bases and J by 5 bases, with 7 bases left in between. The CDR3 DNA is TGTGCCAGCAGCTTTAACCGGGAGACCCAGTACTTC. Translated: CASSFNRETQYF.

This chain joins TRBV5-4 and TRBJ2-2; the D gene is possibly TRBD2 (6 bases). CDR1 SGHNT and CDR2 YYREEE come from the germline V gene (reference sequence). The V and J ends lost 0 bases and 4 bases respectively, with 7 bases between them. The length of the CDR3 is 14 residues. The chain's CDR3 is CASSLAGVTGELFF. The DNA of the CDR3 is TGTGCCAGCAGCTTGGCGGGGGTCACCGGGGAGCTGTTTTTT. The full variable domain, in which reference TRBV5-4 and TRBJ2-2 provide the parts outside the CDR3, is ETGVTQSPTHLIKTRGQQVTLRCSSQSGHNTVSWYQQALGQGPQFIFQYYREEENGRGNFPPRFSGLQFPNYSSELNVNALELDDSALYLCASSLAGVTGELFFGEGSRLTVL.

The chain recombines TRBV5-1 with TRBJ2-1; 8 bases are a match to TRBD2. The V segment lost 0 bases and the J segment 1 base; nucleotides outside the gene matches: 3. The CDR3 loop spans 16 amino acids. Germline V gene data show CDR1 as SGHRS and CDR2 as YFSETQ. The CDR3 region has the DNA TGCGCCAGCAGCTTGGTTCCGGGAGGGTCCTACAATGAGCAGTTCTTC. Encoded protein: CASSLVPGGSYNEQFF.

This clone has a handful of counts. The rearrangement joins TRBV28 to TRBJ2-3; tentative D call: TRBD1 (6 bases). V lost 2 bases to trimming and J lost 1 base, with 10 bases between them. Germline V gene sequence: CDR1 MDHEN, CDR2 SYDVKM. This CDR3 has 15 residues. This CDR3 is CASSLQGSGTDTQYF. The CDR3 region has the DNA TGTGCCAGCAGTTTACAGGGGAGCGGCACAGATACGCAGTATTTT.

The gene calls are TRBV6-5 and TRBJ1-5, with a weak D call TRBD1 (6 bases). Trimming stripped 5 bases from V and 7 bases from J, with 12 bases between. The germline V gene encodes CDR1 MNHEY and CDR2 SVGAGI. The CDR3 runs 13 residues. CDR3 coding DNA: TGTGCCAGCAGTAGGGACATAAGGCAGCCCCAGCATTTT. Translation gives CASSRDIRQPQHF.

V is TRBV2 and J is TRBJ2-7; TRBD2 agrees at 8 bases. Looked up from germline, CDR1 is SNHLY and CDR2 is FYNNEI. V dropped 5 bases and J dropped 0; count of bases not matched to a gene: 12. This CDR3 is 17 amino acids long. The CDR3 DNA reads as TGTGCCAGCAGTCAACGGGGGGGGCGGATGAGCTCCTACGAGCAGTACTTC. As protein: CASSQRGGRMSSYEQYF.

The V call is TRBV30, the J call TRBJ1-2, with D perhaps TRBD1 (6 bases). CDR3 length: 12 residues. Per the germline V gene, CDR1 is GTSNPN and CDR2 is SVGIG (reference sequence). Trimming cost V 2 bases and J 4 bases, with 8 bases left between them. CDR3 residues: CAWSKDSYGYTF. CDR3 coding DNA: TGTGCCTGGAGTAAGGACAGCTATGGCTACACCTTC.

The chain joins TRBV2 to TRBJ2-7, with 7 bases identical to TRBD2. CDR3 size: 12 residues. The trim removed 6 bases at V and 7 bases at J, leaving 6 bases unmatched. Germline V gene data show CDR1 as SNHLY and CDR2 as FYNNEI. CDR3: CASSISGSEQYF. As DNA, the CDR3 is TGTGCCAGCAGCATTAGCGGGTCGGAGCAGTACTTC. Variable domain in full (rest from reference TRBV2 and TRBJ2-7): EPEVTQTPSHQVTQMGQEVILRCVPISNHLYFYWYRQILGQKVEFLVSFYNNEISEKSEIFDDQFSVERPDGSNFTLKIRSTKLEDSAMYFCASSISGSEQYFGPGTRLTVT.

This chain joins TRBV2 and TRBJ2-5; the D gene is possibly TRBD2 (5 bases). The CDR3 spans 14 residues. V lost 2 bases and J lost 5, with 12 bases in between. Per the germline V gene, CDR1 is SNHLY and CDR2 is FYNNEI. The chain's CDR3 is CASSERGSRETQYF. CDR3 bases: TGTGCCAGCAGTGAACGGGGTTCGAGGGAGACCCAGTACTTC. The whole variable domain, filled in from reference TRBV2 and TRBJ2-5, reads EPEVTQTPSHQVTQMGQEVILRCVPISNHLYFYWYRQILGQKVEFLVSFYNNEISEKSEIFDDQFSVERPDGSNFTLKIRSTKLEDSAMYFCASSERGSRETQYFGPGTRLLVL.

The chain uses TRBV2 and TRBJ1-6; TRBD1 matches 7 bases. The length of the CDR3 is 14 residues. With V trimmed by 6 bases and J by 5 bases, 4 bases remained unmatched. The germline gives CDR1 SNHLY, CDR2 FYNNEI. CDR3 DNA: TGTGCCAGCAGACAAGGGACAGATAATTCACCCCTCCACTTT. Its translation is CASRQGTDNSPLHF.

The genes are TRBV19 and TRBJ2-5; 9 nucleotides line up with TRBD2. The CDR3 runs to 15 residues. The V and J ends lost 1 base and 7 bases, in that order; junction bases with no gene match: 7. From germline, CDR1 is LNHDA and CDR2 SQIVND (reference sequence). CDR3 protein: CASSIVAGGPGTQYF. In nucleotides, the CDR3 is TGTGCCAGTAGTATAGTTGCGGGAGGGCCGGGGACCCAGTACTTC.

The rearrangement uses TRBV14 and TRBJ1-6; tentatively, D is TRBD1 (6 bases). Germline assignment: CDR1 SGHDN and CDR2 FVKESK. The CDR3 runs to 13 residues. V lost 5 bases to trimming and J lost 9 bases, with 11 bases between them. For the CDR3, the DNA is TGTGCCAGCAGCTTAAACAGGGTTTCACCCCTCCACTTT. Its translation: CASSLNRVSPLHF.

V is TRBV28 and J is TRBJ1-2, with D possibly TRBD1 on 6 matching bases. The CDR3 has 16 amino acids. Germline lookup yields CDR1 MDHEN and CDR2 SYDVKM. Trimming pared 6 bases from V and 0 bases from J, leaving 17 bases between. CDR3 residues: CASSPAGGPANYGYTF. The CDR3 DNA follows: TGTGCCAGCAGCCCCGCGGGGGGCCCTGCTAACTATGGCTACACCTTC.

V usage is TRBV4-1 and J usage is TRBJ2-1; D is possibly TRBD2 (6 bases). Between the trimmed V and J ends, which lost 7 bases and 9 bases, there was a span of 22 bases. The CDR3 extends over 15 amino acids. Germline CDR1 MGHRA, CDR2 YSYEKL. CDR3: CASKRAGREQGEQFF. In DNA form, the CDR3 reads TGCGCCAGCAAGAGGGCCGGACGGGAGCAGGGTGAGCAGTTCTTC.

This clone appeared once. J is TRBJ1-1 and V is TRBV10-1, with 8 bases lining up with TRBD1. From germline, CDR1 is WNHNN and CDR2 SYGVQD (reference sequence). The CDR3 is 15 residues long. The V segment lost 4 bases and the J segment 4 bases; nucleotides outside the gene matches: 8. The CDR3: CASSGRTGLGTEAFF. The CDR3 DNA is TGCGCCAGCAGTGGACGGACAGGGTTGGGCACTGAAGCTTTCTTT.

DNA of the CDR3: TGTGCCAGCAGACCCTTCTCCTACCGGGACACTGAAGCTTTCTTT. Translated, it gives CASRPFSYRDTEAFF. The chain is built from TRBV6-5 and TRBJ1-1; no definite D call. Per the germline V gene, CDR1 is MNHEY and CDR2 is SVGAGI. Between the trimmed V and J ends, which lost 6 bases and 3 bases, there was a span of 17 bases. The CDR3 consists of 15 residues.

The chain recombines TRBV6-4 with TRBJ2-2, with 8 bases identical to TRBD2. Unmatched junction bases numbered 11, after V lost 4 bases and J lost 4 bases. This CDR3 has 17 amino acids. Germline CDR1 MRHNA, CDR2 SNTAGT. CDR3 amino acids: CASSASGWRGATGELFF. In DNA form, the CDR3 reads TGTGCCAGCAGTGCCAGCGGGTGGCGGGGGGCCACCGGGGAGCTGTTTTTT.

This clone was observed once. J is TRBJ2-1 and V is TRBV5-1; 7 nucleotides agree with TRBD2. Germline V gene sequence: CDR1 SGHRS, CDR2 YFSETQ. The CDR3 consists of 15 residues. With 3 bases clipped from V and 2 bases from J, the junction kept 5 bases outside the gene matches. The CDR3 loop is CASSSQAGPYNEQFF. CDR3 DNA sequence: TGCGCCAGCAGCTCCCAAGCGGGACCCTACAATGAGCAGTTCTTC.

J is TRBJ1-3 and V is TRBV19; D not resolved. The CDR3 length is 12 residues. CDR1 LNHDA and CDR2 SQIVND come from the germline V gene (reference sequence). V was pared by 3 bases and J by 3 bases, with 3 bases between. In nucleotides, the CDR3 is TGTGCCAGTAGTATCCGTGGAAACACCATATATTTT. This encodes CASSIRGNTIYF. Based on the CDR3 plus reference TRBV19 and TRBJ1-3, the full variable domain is DGGITQSPKYLFRKEGQNVTLSCEQNLNHDAMYWYRQDPGQGLRLIYYSQIVNDFQKGDIAEGYSVSREKKESFPLTVTSAQKNPTAFYLCASSIRGNTIYFGEGSWLTVV.

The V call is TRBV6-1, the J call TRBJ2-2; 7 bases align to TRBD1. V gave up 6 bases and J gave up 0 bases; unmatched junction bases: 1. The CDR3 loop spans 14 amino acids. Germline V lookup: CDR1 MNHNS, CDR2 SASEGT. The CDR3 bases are TGTGCCAGCAGAGGGGGCGCGAACACCGGGGAGCTGTTTTTT. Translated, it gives CASRGGANTGELFF.

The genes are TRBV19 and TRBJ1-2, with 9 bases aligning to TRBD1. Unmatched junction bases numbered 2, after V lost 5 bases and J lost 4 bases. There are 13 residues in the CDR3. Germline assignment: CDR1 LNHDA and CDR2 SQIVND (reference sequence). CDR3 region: CASSWTGVYGYTF. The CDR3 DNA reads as TGTGCCAGTAGTTGGACAGGGGTCTATGGCTACACCTTC.

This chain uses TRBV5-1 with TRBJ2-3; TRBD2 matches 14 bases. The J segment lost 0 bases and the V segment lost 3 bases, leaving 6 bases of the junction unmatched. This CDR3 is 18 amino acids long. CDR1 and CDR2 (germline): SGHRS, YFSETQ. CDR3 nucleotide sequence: TGCGCCAGCAGCTACGGACTAGCGGGGGGACCTAGCACAGATACGCAGTATTTT. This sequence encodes CASSYGLAGGPSTDTQYF.